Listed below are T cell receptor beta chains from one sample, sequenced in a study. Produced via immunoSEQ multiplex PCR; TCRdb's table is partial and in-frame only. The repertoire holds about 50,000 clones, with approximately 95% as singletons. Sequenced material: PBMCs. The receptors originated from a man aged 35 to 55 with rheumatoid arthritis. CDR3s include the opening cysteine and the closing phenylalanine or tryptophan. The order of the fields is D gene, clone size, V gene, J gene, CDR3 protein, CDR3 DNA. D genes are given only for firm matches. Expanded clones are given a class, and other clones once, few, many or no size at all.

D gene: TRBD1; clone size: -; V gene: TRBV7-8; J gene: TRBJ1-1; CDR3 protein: CASSWDSTNTEAFF; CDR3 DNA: TGTGCCAGCAGCTGGGACAGTACGAACACTGAAGCTTTCTTT
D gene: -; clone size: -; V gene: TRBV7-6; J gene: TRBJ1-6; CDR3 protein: CASSLVGGADNSPLHF; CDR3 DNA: TGTGCCAGCAGCTTAGTGGGGGGCGCCGATAATTCACCCCTCCACTTT
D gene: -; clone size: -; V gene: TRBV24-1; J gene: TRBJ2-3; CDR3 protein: CATSDTAPSTDTQYF; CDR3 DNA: TGTGCCACCAGTGATACGGCACCAAGCACAGATACGCAGTATTTT
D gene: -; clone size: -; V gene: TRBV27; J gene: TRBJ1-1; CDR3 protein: CASSFSQGEAFF; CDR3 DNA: TGTGCCAGCAGTTTCAGTCAGGGAGAAGCTTTCTTT
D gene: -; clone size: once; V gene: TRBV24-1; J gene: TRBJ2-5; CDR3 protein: CATSAGVGTQYF; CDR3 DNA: TGTGCCACCAGTGCAGGGGTGGGGACCCAGTACTTC
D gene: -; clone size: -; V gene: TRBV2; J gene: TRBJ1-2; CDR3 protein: CASSVAGTNYGYTF; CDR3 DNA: TGTGCCAGCAGTGTCGCCGGGACGAACTATGGCTACACCTTC
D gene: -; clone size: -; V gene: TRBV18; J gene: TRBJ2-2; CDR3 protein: CASSPQGFGVNTGELFF; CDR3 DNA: TGTGCCAGCTCACCGCAGGGTTTCGGGGTCAACACCGGGGAGCTGTTTTTT
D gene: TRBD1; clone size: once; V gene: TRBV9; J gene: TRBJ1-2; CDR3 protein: CASSPRTGQNSGYTF; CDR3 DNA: TGTGCCAGCAGCCCCCGGACAGGGCAAAATAGTGGCTACACCTTC
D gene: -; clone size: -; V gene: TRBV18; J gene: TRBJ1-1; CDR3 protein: CASSPQQGYTEAFF; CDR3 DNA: TGTGCCAGCTCACCACAACAGGGCTACACTGAAGCTTTCTTT
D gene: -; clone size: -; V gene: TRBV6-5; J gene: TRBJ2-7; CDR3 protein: CASSYSSSGVSYEQYF; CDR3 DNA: TGTGCCAGCAGTTACTCGAGTTCAGGGGTCTCCTACGAGCAGTACTTC
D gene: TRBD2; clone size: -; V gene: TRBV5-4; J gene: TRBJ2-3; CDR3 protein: CASSFIAGGHTDTQYF; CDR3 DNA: TGTGCCAGCAGCTTTATAGCGGGGGGTCACACAGATACGCAGTATTTT
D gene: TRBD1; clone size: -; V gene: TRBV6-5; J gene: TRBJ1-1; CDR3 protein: CASSQRQGGDTEAFF; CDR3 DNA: TGTGCCAGCAGTCAACGACAGGGTGGGGACACTGAAGCTTTCTTT
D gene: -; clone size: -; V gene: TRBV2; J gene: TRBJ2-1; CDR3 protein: CASSDQGGYEQFF; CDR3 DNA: TGTGCCAGCAGTGACCAGGGGGGGTATGAGCAGTTCTTC
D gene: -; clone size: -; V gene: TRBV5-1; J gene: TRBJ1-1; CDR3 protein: CASSPTTVMNTEAFF; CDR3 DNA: TGCGCCAGCAGTCCTACGACAGTTATGAACACTGAAGCTTTCTTT
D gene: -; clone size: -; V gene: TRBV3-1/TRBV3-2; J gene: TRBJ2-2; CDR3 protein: CASSQDITAGELFF; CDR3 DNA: TGTGCCAGCAGCCAAGATATAACAGCCGGGGAGCTGTTTTTT
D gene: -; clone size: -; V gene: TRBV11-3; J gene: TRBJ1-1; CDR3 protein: CASATGMNTEAFF; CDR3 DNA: TGTGCCAGCGCTACAGGGATGAACACTGAAGCTTTCTTT
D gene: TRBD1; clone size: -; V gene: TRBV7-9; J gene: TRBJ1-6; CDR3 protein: CATDRGWDSPLHF; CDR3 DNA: TGTGCCACCGACAGGGGTTGGGATTCACCCCTCCACTTT
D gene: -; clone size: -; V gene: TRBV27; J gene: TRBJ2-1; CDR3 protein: CASSPRLGLSYNEQFF; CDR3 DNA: TGTGCCAGCAGCCCTAGGTTGGGACTCTCCTACAATGAGCAGTTCTTC
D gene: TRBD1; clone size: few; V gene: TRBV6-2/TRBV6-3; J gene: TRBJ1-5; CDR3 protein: CASSYPTGGNQPQHF; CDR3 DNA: TGTGCCAGCAGTTACCCGACAGGGGGCAATCAGCCCCAGCATTTT
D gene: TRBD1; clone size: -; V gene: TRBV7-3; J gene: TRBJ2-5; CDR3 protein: CASSLYPVGQGSSWGETQYF; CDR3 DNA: TGTGCCAGCAGCTTATACCCGGTGGGACAGGGGTCCTCCTGGGGAGAGACCCAGTACTTC
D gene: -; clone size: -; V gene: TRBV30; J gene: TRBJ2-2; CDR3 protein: CAWSALGRSNTGELFF; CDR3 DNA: TGTGCCTGGAGTGCGCTCGGTCGGTCCAACACCGGGGAGCTGTTTTTT
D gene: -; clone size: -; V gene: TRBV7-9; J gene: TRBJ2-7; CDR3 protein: CASSPGGGHPDYEQYF; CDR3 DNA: TGTGCCAGCAGCCCTGGGGGGGGGCACCCAGACTACGAGCAGTACTTC